This is a list of T cell receptor beta chains from one sample in a study of Graves' ophthalmopathy and Graves' hyperthyroidism. TCRdb processed the multiplex PCR reads anew with MiXCR; each CDR3 protein has one entry. The sample has around 340,000 distinct CDR3 sequences, roughly 16% seen once. The sequenced sample consisted of peripheral blood. These receptor sequences come from an adult man with Graves' ophthalmopathy. Each CDR3 is given with its conserved first and last residue. D genes are given only for firm matches. Clone size is shown for a subset of rows, as once, few, many or a class of expanded clone.

d_gene | j_gene | abundance | v_gene | CDR3aa | CDR3nt
- | TRBJ2-6 | many | TRBV6-1 | CASSDWGGANVLTF | TGTGCCAGCAGTGATTGGGGTGGGGCCAACGTCCTGACTTTC
- | TRBJ1-5 | many | TRBV12-3/TRBV12-4 | CASSSVGGSSNQPQHF | TGTGCCAGCAGTTCGGTGGGAGGTAGCTCCAATCAGCCCCAGCATTTT
TRBD1 | TRBJ2-7 | - | TRBV6-2/TRBV6-3 | CAIGYGSGTGGYEQYF | TGTGCCATCGGTTACGGATCCGGGACAGGGGGTTACGAGCAGTACTTC
TRBD1 | TRBJ2-5 | many | TRBV12-3/TRBV12-4 | CASSSDRGQETQYF | TGTGCCAGCAGTTCCGACAGGGGGCAAGAGACCCAGTACTTC
- | TRBJ2-2 | many | TRBV6-5 | CASSYLGGTGELFF | TGTGCCAGCAGTTACTTGGGCGGCACCGGGGAGCTGTTTTTT
- | TRBJ1-5 | many | TRBV6-5 | CASSFYISNQPQHF | TGTGCCAGCAGTTTTTATATTAGCAATCAGCCCCAGCATTTT
- | TRBJ2-5 | many | TRBV4-2 | CASSQDILRKTQYF | TGTGCCAGCAGCCAAGATATATTGAGAAAGACCCAGTACTTC
- | TRBJ2-5 | - | TRBV5-5 | CASSLWDEVTQYF | TGTGCCAGCAGCTTATGGGACGAAGTGACCCAGTACTTC
- | TRBJ2-7 | many | TRBV4-2 | CASSQGLLYEQYF | TGTGCCAGCAGCCAAGGCCTACTATACGAGCAGTACTTC
- | TRBJ2-6 | - | TRBV18 | CASSPGESGANVLTF | TGTGCCAGCTCACCAGGGGAATCTGGGGCCAACGTCCTGACTTTC
TRBD1 | TRBJ2-5 | many | TRBV28 | CASSLDRVEETQYF | TGTGCCAGCAGTTTGGACAGGGTAGAAGAGACCCAGTACTTC
- | TRBJ1-6 | many | TRBV6-2/TRBV6-3 | CASSFRGPHYSPLHF | TGTGCCAGCAGTTTCCGCGGGCCTCACTACTCACCCCTCCACTTT
- | TRBJ2-5 | - | TRBV6-1 | CASSATSSRETQYF | TGTGCCAGCAGTGCGACTAGTAGCCGAGAGACCCAGTACTTC
- | TRBJ1-3 | many | TRBV5-1 | CASSPGTLRTGNTIYF | TGCGCCAGCAGCCCTGGGACGCTTAGGACTGGAAACACCATATATTTT
- | TRBJ2-5 | - | TRBV4-2 | CASSQDEGGTETQYF | TGTGCCAGCAGCCAAGATGAAGGGGGGACGGAGACCCAGTACTTC
- | TRBJ2-5 | many | TRBV19 | CASSTIGQSQETQYF | TGTGCCAGTAGTACGATTGGACAATCCCAAGAGACCCAGTACTTC
- | TRBJ2-7 | many | TRBV19 | CASSPGAGSGEQYF | TGTGCCAGTAGTCCAGGGGCGGGTTCGGGCGAGCAGTACTTC
- | TRBJ2-7 | - | TRBV20-1 | CSARDGGNIDYEQYF | TGCAGTGCTAGAGATGGCGGGAATATCGACTACGAGCAGTACTTC
- | TRBJ1-1 | - | TRBV2 | CASTADLGTEAFF | TGTGCCAGCACGGCGGACTTGGGCACTGAAGCTTTCTTT
TRBD2 | TRBJ2-5 | many | TRBV7-9 | CASSSRGGTSRETQYF | TGTGCCAGCAGCTCTAGAGGAGGGACTAGTCGAGAGACCCAGTACTTC
TRBD2 | TRBJ2-1 | many | TRBV6-2/TRBV6-3 | CASSYLAGAYNEQFF | TGTGCCAGCAGTTACCTAGCGGGAGCTTACAATGAGCAGTTCTTC
- | TRBJ2-5 | - | TRBV9 | CASSVEDRGPSQETQYF | TGTGCCAGCAGCGTAGAGGATCGTGGACCGAGCCAAGAGACCCAGTACTTC
- | TRBJ1-2 | many | TRBV2 | CASGGKDSLPIYTF | TGTGCCAGCGGGGGGAAGGACAGTCTACCGATCTACACCTTC
- | TRBJ2-7 | many | TRBV5-1 | CASSLEGTIEF | TGCGCCAGCAGCTTGGAGGGCACAATCGAGTTC
- | TRBJ1-5 | many | TRBV7-2 | CASSPLEVQPQHF | TGTGCCAGCAGCCCGTTGGAGGTTCAGCCCCAGCATTTT
- | TRBJ1-1 | many | TRBV5-1 | CASSLGQGSDTEAFF | TGCGCCAGCAGCTTGGGGCAGGGATCGGACACTGAAGCTTTCTTT
- | TRBJ1-2 | - | TRBV6-5 | CASSYTSGPIALDGYTF | TGTGCCAGCAGTTACACCTCGGGACCGATAGCCTTGGATGGCTACACCTTC
TRBD2 | TRBJ2-2 | many | TRBV20-1 | CSARPRTSHTGELFF | TGCAGTGCTAGACCTCGGACTAGCCACACCGGGGAGCTGTTTTTT
TRBD1 | TRBJ1-1 | - | TRBV24-1 | CATSDFRTGAEAFF | TGTGCCACCAGTGATTTTCGGACAGGCGCGGAAGCTTTCTTT
- | TRBJ2-7 | many | TRBV11-2 | CASSLVVGGEQYF | TGTGCCAGCAGCTTAGTGGTGGGAGGCGAGCAGTACTTC
- | TRBJ2-7 | - | TRBV5-4 | CASSLTRLDEQYF | TGTGCCAGCAGCTTGACTCGGTTAGACGAGCAGTACTTC
- | TRBJ2-7 | - | TRBV10-2 | CASRDASVSYEQYF | TGCGCCAGCAGGGACGCTAGCGTCTCCTACGAGCAGTACTTC
- | TRBJ1-1 | many | TRBV6-5 | CASSYRSTGPNTEAFF | TGTGCCAGCAGTTACCGGTCGACAGGACCAAACACTGAAGCTTTCTTT
- | TRBJ1-2 | many | TRBV5-1 | CASSLTGTYGYTF | TGCGCCAGCAGCTTGACAGGGACCTATGGCTACACCTTC
- | TRBJ2-2 | many | TRBV28 | CASSTPDSRSATGELFF | TGTGCCAGCAGTACCCCGGACTCCCGTTCGGCCACCGGGGAGCTGTTTTTT
- | TRBJ2-6 | many | TRBV20-1 | CSARPNRAGANVLTF | TGCAGTGCTAGACCCAACAGGGCTGGGGCCAACGTCCTGACTTTC
TRBD2 | TRBJ2-7 | many | TRBV2 | CASSEDGLAGAYEQYF | TGTGCCAGCAGTGAGGACGGACTAGCGGGAGCCTACGAGCAGTACTTC
- | TRBJ1-1 | many | TRBV7-2 | CASRPVGEPTEAFF | TGTGCCAGCAGACCAGTTGGGGAGCCCACTGAAGCTTTCTTT
- | TRBJ2-7 | - | TRBV2 | CASSVTVYEQYF | TGTGCCAGCAGTGTTACAGTTTACGAGCAGTACTTC